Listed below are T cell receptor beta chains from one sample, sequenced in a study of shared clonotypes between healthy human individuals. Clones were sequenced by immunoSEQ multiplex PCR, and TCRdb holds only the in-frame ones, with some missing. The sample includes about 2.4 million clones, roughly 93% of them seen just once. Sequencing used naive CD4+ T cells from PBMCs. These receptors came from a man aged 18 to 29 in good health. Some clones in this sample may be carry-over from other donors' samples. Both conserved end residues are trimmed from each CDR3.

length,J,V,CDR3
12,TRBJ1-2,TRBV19,ASSTDRVGGGYT
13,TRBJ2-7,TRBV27,ASSLSPGKNYEQY
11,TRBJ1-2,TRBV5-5,ASSLILPDGYT
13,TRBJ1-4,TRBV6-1,ASSEFVGNNEKLF
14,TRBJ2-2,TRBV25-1,ASSVRGKVNTGELF
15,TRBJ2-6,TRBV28,ASSLVSGPSGANVLT
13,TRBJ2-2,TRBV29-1,SGVLGSLNTGELF
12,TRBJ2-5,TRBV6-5,ASSYSRDSETQY
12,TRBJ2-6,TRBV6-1,ASSDRAGANVLT
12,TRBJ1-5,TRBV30,AWSVGQGNQPQH
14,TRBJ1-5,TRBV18,ASSPGAGEGNQPQH
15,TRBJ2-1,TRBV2,ASSGVLGGRFDNEQF
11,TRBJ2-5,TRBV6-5,ASSYRGSETQY
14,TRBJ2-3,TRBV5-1,ASSLVVGYSTDTQY
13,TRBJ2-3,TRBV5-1,ASSFHTLSTDTQY
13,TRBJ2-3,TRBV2,ASSESLAGPDTQY
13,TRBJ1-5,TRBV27,ASSLSREPHQPQH
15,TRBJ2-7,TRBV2,ASSEAKFSGGEFEQY
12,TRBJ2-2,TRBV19,ASSIGRGSGELF
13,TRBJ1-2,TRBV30,AWSVGTGPTGGYT
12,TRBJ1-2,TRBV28,ASSSADRNYGYT
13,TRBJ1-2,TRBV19,ASSTDRILRNGYT
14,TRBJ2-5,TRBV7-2,ASSLGVAGGEETQY
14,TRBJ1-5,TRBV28,ASRLPIGTLPGPQH
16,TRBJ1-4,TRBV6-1,ASSEVSGGRLGNEKLF
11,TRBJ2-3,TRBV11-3,ASSTGNTDTQY
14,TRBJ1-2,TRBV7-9,ASSLLTDSYRRGYT
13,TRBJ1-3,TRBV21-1,ASSKETTCGNTIY
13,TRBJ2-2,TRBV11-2,ASSHRIGGPGELF
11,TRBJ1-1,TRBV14,ASSQAVNTEAF
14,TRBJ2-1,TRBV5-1,ASRGNSGRTGNEQF
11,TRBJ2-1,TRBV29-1,SVDRGPPNEQF